Listed below are T cell receptor beta chains from one sample, sequenced in a study of tumor-infiltrating lymphocytes in primary liver carcinoma. From the multiplex PCR reads, TCRdb called clonotypes with MiXCR, one entry per CDR3 protein. This sample has 320,000 or so distinct CDR3 sequences, with roughly two thirds found just once. The specimen sequenced was peripheral blood. These receptors were collected from a man aged 35 to 55 with primary liver carcinoma and hepatitis B virus infection. Both conserved end residues are part of each CDR3. Each record gives: D gene, clone size, J gene, V gene, CDR3 protein, CDR3 DNA. The D gene is left open where the match is weak. Part of the rows lack a size; the others show once, few, many or a class for expanded clones.

D gene: -; clone size: -; J gene: TRBJ1-5; V gene: TRBV4-1; CDR3 protein: CASSQVTGDISNQPQHF; CDR3 DNA: TGCGCCAGCAGCCAAGTGACGGGGGACATAAGCAATCAGCCCCAGCATTTT
D gene: -; clone size: once; J gene: TRBJ2-1; V gene: TRBV4-3; CDR3 protein: CASSHHVRSNPNEQFF; CDR3 DNA: TGTGCCAGCAGCCACCACGTACGGAGCAACCCCAATGAGCAGTTCTTC
D gene: -; clone size: once; J gene: TRBJ1-2; V gene: TRBV4-1; CDR3 protein: CASGAIPGASGYDYTF; CDR3 DNA: TGCGCCAGCGGCGCTATCCCAGGGGCGTCTGGCTATGATTACACCTTC
D gene: -; clone size: -; J gene: TRBJ2-1; V gene: TRBV11-1; CDR3 protein: CASIFLWGGEQFF; CDR3 DNA: TGTGCCAGTATCTTTTTATGGGGTGGTGAGCAGTTCTTC
D gene: -; clone size: -; J gene: TRBJ2-7; V gene: TRBV11-2; CDR3 protein: CASSPTNRQRHYEQHF; CDR3 DNA: TGTGCCAGCAGCCCCACGAACCGACAGAGGCACTACGAGCAGCACTTC
D gene: -; clone size: -; J gene: TRBJ2-1; V gene: TRBV7-9; CDR3 protein: CASSPPPAEDPWNEQSF; CDR3 DNA: TGTGCCAGCAGCCCCCCACCAGCGGAGGACCCTTGGAATGAGCAGTCCTTC
D gene: TRBD1; clone size: -; J gene: TRBJ1-5; V gene: TRBV10-2; CDR3 protein: CASSGQGNQLQHF; CDR3 DNA: TGCGCCAGCTCAGGACAGGGTAATCAGCTCCAGCATTTT
D gene: -; clone size: -; J gene: TRBJ1-2; V gene: TRBV28; CDR3 protein: CASSARYGYTF; CDR3 DNA: TGTGCCAGCTCGGCTCGCTATGGCTACACCTTC
D gene: -; clone size: -; J gene: TRBJ2-1; V gene: TRBV6-5; CDR3 protein: CASGYSIGEQFF; CDR3 DNA: TGTGCCAGCGGTTACTCGATCGGAGAGCAGTTCTTC
D gene: -; clone size: many; J gene: TRBJ2-7; V gene: TRBV6-5; CDR3 protein: CASSAGQYEQYF; CDR3 DNA: TGTGCCAGCAGCGCTGGACAGTACGAGCAGTACTTC
D gene: -; clone size: many; J gene: TRBJ1-4; V gene: TRBV4-3; CDR3 protein: CASSQGPTTNEKLFF; CDR3 DNA: TGCGCCAGCAGCCAGGGACCCACAACTAATGAAAAACTGTTTTTT
D gene: TRBD2; clone size: once; J gene: TRBJ2-7; V gene: TRBV10-1; CDR3 protein: CASSRPNGRPYEQYF; CDR3 DNA: TGCGCCAGCAGCCGTCCTAACGGGAGGCCCTACGAGCAGTACTTC
D gene: TRBD1; clone size: -; J gene: TRBJ2-5; V gene: TRBV6-5; CDR3 protein: CASSFWTGASETQYF; CDR3 DNA: TGTGCCAGCAGTTTCTGGACAGGAGCCTCGGAGACCCAGTACTTC
D gene: -; clone size: -; J gene: TRBJ2-2; V gene: TRBV29-1; CDR3 protein: CGVVFVGTANTGELFF; CDR3 DNA: TGCGGCGTTGTTTTTGTCGGGACGGCAAACACCGGGGAGCTGTTTTTT
D gene: TRBD1; clone size: -; J gene: TRBJ2-3; V gene: TRBV11-3; CDR3 protein: CASSSRTGTGGIDTGTQYF; CDR3 DNA: TGTGCCAGCAGCTCCCGAACAGGGACAGGGGGGATCGACACAGGTACGCAGTATTTT
D gene: -; clone size: -; J gene: TRBJ2-6; V gene: TRBV7-9; CDR3 protein: CASSEGGGANVLTF; CDR3 DNA: TGTGCCAGCAGCGAGGGGGGTGGGGCCAACGTCCTGACTTTC
D gene: TRBD1; clone size: -; J gene: TRBJ1-6; V gene: TRBV23-1; CDR3 protein: CVSSSRDSSYNSPLHF; CDR3 DNA: TGCGTCAGCAGTTCAAGGGACAGCTCCTATAATTCACCCCTCCACTTT
D gene: -; clone size: many; J gene: TRBJ2-5; V gene: TRBV10-3; CDR3 protein: CAIGVAQPPQETQYF; CDR3 DNA: TGTGCCATCGGGGTGGCTCAACCTCCTCAAGAGACCCAGTACTTC
D gene: -; clone size: -; J gene: TRBJ2-2; V gene: TRBV24-1; CDR3 protein: CVTSDLAADDGPGELFF; CDR3 DNA: TGTGTCACCAGTGATTTGGCGGCTGATGATGGGCCCGGGGAGCTGTTTTTT
D gene: TRBD1; clone size: many; J gene: TRBJ1-1; V gene: TRBV29-1; CDR3 protein: CSVTGDAMNTEAFF; CDR3 DNA: TGCAGCGTGACAGGGGATGCAATGAACACTGAAGCTTTCTTT
D gene: -; clone size: -; J gene: TRBJ1-1; V gene: TRBV4-1; CDR3 protein: CASSPSTMGGTEAFF; CDR3 DNA: TGCGCCAGCAGCCCCTCGACGATGGGGGGGACTGAAGCTTTCTTT
D gene: -; clone size: -; J gene: TRBJ1-2; V gene: TRBV7-9; CDR3 protein: CASSHRGPRGYTF; CDR3 DNA: TGTGCCAGCAGCCACCGGGGCCCGAGGGGCTACACCTTC
D gene: TRBD1; clone size: few; J gene: TRBJ1-4; V gene: TRBV5-6; CDR3 protein: CASSLRGRNEKLFF; CDR3 DNA: TGTGCCAGCAGCCTCAGGGGGCGGAATGAAAAACTGTTTTTT
D gene: -; clone size: -; J gene: TRBJ1-3; V gene: TRBV14; CDR3 protein: CASSRGASGNTIYF; CDR3 DNA: TGTGCCAGCAGCCGCGGAGCCTCTGGAAACACCATATATTTT
D gene: TRBD1; clone size: -; J gene: TRBJ1-2; V gene: TRBV4-1; CDR3 protein: CACGPWTGTYEGNTF; CDR3 DNA: TGCGCCTGCGGCCCCTGGACAGGAACCTATGAGGGCAACACCTTC
D gene: TRBD1; clone size: -; J gene: TRBJ1-2; V gene: TRBV2; CDR3 protein: CASSQIRDRRIF; CDR3 DNA: TGTGCCAGCAGCCAAATCCGGGACAGGAGGATATTC
D gene: -; clone size: -; J gene: TRBJ2-7; V gene: TRBV13; CDR3 protein: CASSLRRLELDEQYF; CDR3 DNA: TGTGCCAGCAGCTTAAGAAGGTTGGAACTGGACGAGCAGTACTTC